The clone carrying this T cell receptor (beta chain) was counted at least ten times. Its antigen is undetermined. This entry is derived from a study of identical twins. MiXCR, run by TCRdb on the 5' RACE reads, gives a single entry per CDR3 protein. The data contain approximately 150,000 distinct CDR3 sequences, around 3.5% of them seen just once; the ten biggest clones take up about 7.8%. This CDR3 comprises 15 residues. Looked up from germline, CDR1 is SGHKS and CDR2 is YYEKEE (reference sequence). Trimming took 2 bases from V and 1 from J; bases not matched to a gene: 2. The study's findings and limits: It was out-of-frame TCR alpha sharing in monozygotic twins that models underestimated. Cord blood's abundant beta clonotypes had fewer insertions, unlike memory repertoires. Among beta out-of-frame sequences, excess sharing between twins appeared weaker.

All donors were healthy, and all were Caucasian. The sample comprised memory T cells sorted from blood. The rearrangement links TRBV5-5 to TRBJ2-2; 7 nucleotides align to TRBD1. The origin of this receptor is a man aged 18 to 30 in good health. The CDR3 DNA reads as TGTGCCAGCAGCTTTCGGACAGGGAACACCGGGGAGCTGTTTTTT. It specifies CASSFRTGNTGELFF.